This TCR beta chain appears in the sequencing data of a study of metastatic and nonmetastatic thyroid tumors. Turning to the study itself: Repertoire comparisons spanned blood and tumor or nodule tissue from malignant and benign thyroid patients. Findings and caveats of the study: Malignant tumors reportedly showed significantly higher TCR beta diversity than benign nodules in both blood and tumor.

Thyroid surgery was performed in patients who had received no treatment beforehand. In the study's own analysis: Variation in CDR3 across clinicopathological groups served as the basis for constructing a distant-metastasis classifier in papillary thyroid cancer. TCRdb reanalyzed the PCR reads via MiXCR. TCRdb's processing, not the study's, gives the V and J calls here. The table lists roughly 19,000 clones, roughly 24% of them singletons. There are many counts of this clone. No antigen is known for it. Germline lookup yields CDR1 SGHTA and CDR2 FQGNSA. This CDR3 is 14 amino acids long. The V and J ends lost 2 bases and 8 bases respectively, with 13 bases between them.

The gene calls are TRBV7-2 and TRBJ2-1; no clear D. The sample comprised tumor tissue. The TCR originated in a female donor with papillary thyroid cancer or a benign thyroid nodule (not recorded which). Some clones in this sample may be carry-over from other donors' samples. The CDR3 region is CASSLHLTSHEQFF. DNA for the CDR3: TGTGCCAGCAGCTTACATTTGACTTCCCATGAGCAGTTCTTC.